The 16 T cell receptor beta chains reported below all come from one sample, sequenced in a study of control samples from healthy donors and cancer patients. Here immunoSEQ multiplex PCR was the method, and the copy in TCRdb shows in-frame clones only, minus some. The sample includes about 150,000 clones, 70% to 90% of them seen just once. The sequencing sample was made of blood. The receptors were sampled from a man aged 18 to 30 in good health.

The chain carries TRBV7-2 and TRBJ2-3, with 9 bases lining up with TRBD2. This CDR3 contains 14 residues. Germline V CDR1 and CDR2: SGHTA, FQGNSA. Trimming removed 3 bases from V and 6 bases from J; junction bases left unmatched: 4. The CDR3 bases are TGTGCCAGCAGCTTCTTAGCGGGGGTTGATACGCAGTATTTT. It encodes CASSFLAGVDTQYF. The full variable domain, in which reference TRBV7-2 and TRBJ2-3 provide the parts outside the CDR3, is GAGVSQSPSNKVTEKGKDVELRCDPISGHTALYWYRQSLGQGLEFLIYFQGNSAPDKSGLPSDRFSAERTGGSVSTLTIQRTQQEDSAVYLCASSFLAGVDTQYFGPGTRLTVL.

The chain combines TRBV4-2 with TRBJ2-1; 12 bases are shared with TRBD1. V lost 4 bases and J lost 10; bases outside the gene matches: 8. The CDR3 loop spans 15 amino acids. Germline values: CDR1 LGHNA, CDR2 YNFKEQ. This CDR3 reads CASSLGQGAGWEQFF. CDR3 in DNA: TGTGCCAGCAGCCTGGGACAGGGGGCGGGTTGGGAGCAGTTCTTC.

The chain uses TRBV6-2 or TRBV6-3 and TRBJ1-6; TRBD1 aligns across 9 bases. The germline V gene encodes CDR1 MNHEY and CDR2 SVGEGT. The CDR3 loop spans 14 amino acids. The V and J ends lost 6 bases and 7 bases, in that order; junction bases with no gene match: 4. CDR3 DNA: TGTGCCAGCAGCCGAGGACAGGGGAATTCACCCCTCCACTTT. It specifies CASSRGQGNSPLHF.

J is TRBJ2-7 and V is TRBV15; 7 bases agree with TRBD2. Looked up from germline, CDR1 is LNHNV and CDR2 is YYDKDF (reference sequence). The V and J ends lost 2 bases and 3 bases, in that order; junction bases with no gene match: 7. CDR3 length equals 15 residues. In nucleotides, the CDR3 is TGTGCCACCAGCAGACAACTAGCGCCCAACTACGAGCAGTACTTC. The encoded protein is CATSRQLAPNYEQYF.

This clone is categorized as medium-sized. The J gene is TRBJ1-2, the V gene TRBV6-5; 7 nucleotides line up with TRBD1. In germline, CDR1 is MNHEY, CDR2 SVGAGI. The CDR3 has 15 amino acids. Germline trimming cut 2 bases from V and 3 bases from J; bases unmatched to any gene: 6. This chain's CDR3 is CASSYAKQGYYGYTF. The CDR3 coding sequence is TGTGCCAGCAGTTACGCGAAACAGGGGTACTATGGCTACACCTTC.

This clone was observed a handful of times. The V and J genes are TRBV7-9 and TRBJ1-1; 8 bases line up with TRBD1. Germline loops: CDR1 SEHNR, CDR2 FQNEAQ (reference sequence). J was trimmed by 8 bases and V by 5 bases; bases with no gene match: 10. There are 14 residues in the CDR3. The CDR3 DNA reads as TGTGCCAGCAGCGCCTCAGGGGGCGCCCGGGAAGCTTTCTTT. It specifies CASSASGGAREAFF.

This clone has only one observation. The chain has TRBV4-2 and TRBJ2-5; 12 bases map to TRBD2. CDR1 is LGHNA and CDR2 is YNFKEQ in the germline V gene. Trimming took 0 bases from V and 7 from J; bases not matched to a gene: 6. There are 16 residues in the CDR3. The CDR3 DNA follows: TGTGCCAGCAGCCAAGATGCTAGCGGGGGGGCGGCGACCCAGTACTTC. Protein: CASSQDASGGAATQYF.

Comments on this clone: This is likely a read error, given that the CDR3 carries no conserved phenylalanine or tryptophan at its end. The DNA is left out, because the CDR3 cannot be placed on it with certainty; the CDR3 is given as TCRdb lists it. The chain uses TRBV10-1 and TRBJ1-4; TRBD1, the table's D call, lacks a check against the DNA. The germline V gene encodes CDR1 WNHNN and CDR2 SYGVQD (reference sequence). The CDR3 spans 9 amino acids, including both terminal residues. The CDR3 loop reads CASSGDRVV.

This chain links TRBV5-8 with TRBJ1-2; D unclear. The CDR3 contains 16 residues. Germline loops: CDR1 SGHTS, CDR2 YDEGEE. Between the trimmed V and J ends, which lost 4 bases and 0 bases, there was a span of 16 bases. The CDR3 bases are TGTGCCAGCAGCCCGGACTCTTACGAAGCTAACTATGGCTACACCTTC. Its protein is CASSPDSYEANYGYTF.

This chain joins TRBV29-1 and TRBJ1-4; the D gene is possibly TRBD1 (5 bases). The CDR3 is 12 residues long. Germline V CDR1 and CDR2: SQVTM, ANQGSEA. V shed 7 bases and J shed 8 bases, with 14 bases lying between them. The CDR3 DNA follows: TGCAGCGGTAAGGGGCCCAGCGAAAAACTGTTTTTT. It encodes CSGKGPSEKLFF.

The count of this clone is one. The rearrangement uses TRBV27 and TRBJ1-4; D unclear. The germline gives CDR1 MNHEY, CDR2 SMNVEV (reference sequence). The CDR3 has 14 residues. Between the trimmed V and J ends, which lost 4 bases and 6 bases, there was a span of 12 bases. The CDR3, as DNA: TGTGCCAGCAGTTCCTGGTCAGGATATGAAAAACTGTTTTTT. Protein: CASSSWSGYEKLFF.

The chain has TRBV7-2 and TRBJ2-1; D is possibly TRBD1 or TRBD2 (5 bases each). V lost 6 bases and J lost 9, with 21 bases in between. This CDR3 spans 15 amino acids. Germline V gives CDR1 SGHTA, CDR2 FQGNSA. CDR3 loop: CASSLDRDHSGEQFF. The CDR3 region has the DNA TGTGCCAGCAGTCTTGACCGGGACCACTCGGGTGAGCAGTTCTTC.

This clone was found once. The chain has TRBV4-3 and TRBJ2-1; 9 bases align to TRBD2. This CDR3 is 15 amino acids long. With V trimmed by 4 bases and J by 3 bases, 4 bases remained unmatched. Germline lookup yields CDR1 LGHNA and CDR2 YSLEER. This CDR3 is CASSPRGGRYNEQFF. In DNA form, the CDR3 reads TGCGCCAGCAGCCCGCGGGGGGGCCGCTACAATGAGCAGTTCTTC.

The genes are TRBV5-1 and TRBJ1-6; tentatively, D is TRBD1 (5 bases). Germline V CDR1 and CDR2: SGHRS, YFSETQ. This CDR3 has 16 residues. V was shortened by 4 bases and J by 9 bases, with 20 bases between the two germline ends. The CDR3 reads CASSPLEEGNGSPLHF. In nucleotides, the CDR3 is TGCGCCAGCAGCCCCCTCGAGGAGGGGAATGGTTCACCCCTCCACTTT.

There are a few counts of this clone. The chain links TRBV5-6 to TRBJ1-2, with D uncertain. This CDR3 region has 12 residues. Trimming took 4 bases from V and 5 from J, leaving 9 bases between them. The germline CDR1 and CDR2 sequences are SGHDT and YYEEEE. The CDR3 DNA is TGTGCCAGCAGCCCAGGCAGGTATGGCTACACCTTC. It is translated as CASSPGRYGYTF.

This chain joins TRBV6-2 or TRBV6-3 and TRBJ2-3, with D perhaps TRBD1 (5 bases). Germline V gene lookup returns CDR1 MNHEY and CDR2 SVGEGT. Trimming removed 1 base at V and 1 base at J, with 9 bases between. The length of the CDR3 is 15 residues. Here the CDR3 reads CASSYFGRGTDTQYF. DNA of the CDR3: TGTGCCAGCAGTTACTTCGGCAGGGGCACAGATACGCAGTATTTT.